Listed below are T cell receptor beta chains from one sample, sequenced in a study of technical replicates of blood from a handful of donors. Measured with immunoSEQ multiplex PCR; TCRdb has only the in-frame clones, and not every one. The sample comprises 75,000 to 95,000 clones, just under 95% of which are singletons, and approximately 0.39% rests with the top ten. Sequencing used T cells isolated from PBMCs. Source of these receptors: a human donor in good health. The CDR3 runs from the conserved cysteine through the conserved F or W. D genes are given only for firm matches. Some rows have no size entry. The others give once, few or many, or a class for an expanded clone.

J | size | V | D | CDR3 | DNA
TRBJ1-1 | - | TRBV28 | TRBD1 | CASRPRDRGRLGAFF | TGTGCCAGCAGACCCCGGGACAGGGGCCGCTTAGGGGCTTTCTTT
TRBJ1-3 | - | TRBV9 | - | CASSPSTGLYSGNTIYF | TGTGCCAGCAGCCCTTCGACAGGACTCTACTCTGGAAACACCATATATTTT
TRBJ1-2 | - | TRBV30 | - | CAWTNQGKGYTF | TGTGCCTGGACTAATCAGGGGAAGGGCTACACCTTC
TRBJ1-1 | - | TRBV2 | - | CASSESPSRGTEAFF | TGTGCCAGCAGTGAAAGCCCGTCGCGGGGCACTGAAGCTTTCTTT
TRBJ2-2 | medium-sized | TRBV20-1 | - | CSATNTGELFF | TGCAGTGCCACTAACACCGGGGAGCTGTTTTTT
TRBJ2-3 | - | TRBV28 | TRBD2 | CATGPAGATQYF | TGTGCCACCGGACCGGCGGGAGCAACGCAGTATTTT
TRBJ2-3 | few | TRBV15 | TRBD2 | CATSRVGGSTQYF | TGTGCCACCAGCAGAGTGGGGGGGAGTACGCAGTATTTT
TRBJ1-1 | - | TRBV2 | - | CASRNLGNTEAFF | TGTGCCAGCAGGAATCTCGGGAACACTGAAGCTTTCTTT
TRBJ2-1 | - | TRBV27 | TRBD2 | CASSGVAGVYNEQFF | TGTGCCAGCAGTGGAGTAGCGGGAGTGTACAATGAGCAGTTCTTC
TRBJ2-2 | - | TRBV5-1 | TRBD2 | CASSLGTSLTGELFF | TGCGCCAGCAGCTTGGGGACTAGTCTAACCGGGGAGCTGTTTTTT